A selection of T cell receptor beta chains follows, all from one sample in a study of chemoradiotherapy in HPV16-positive cancers. The method was immunoSEQ multiplex PCR; TCRdb's version includes in-frame clones alone and lacks a portion of them. This sample has 5,000 or so clones; around 85% occur once, and the top ten carry around 8.4%. The starting material was tumor tissue, obtained from a patient who underwent chemoradiotherapy. All receptors come from a human donor with HPV-associated anogenital cancer. CDR3s include the opening cysteine and the closing phenylalanine or tryptophan. Each record gives: CDR3 length, J gene, V gene, clone size, D gene, CDR3 protein, CDR3 DNA. A D gene is named only where the DNA matches it firmly. Some rows have no size entry. The others give once, few or many, or a class for an expanded clone.

16 TRBJ2-7 TRBV7-6 - TRBD1 CASSLMTGTVKGEQYF TGTGCCAGCAGCCTTATGACCGGGACAGTGAAGGGCGAGCAGTACTTC
12 TRBJ2-5 TRBV10-3 - - CAIGRSPETQYF TGTGCCATCGGTCGTAGTCCGGAGACCCAGTACTTC
14 TRBJ2-1 TRBV4-3 - - CASSQDRQNNEQFF TGCGCCAGCAGCCAAGATCGGCAAAACAATGAGCAGTTCTTC
12 TRBJ1-1 TRBV5-5 - - CASSFGYTEAFF TGTGCCAGCAGCTTTGGGTACACTGAAGCTTTCTTT
14 TRBJ2-7 TRBV27 - - CASSWGGIDGEQYF TGTGCCAGCAGTTGGGGCGGGATAGACGGGGAGCAGTACTTC
14 TRBJ1-2 TRBV5-1 - - CASSAGGGPYGYTF TGCGCCAGCAGCGCGGGCGGGGGGCCCTATGGCTACACCTTC
15 TRBJ2-7 TRBV4-1 once TRBD2 CASSQVILAGDEQYF TGCGCCAGCAGCCAAGTGATCCTAGCGGGAGACGAGCAGTACTTC
14 TRBJ2-5 TRBV5-6 - - CASSSLGGRETQYF TGTGCCAGCAGCAGCTTAGGAGGGAGAGAGACCCAGTACTTC
15 TRBJ2-7 TRBV6-5 - TRBD2 CASTPRLGGAIEQYF TGTGCCAGCACTCCAAGGCTCGGGGGGGCAATCGAGCAGTACTTC
15 TRBJ1-3 TRBV4-1 - - CASSQVWGSGNTIYF TGCGCCAGCAGCCAAGTGTGGGGTTCTGGAAACACCATATATTTT
14 TRBJ2-7 TRBV4-1 once - CASSQGDLSGEQYF TGCGCCAGCAGCCAAGGGGACTTGAGTGGGGAGCAGTACTTC
13 TRBJ2-1 TRBV4-3 - - CASSQDLRGVKFF TGCGCCAGCAGCCAAGACTTAAGGGGTGTTAAGTTCTTC
14 TRBJ2-3 TRBV12-5 large - CASGFGAGRDTQYF TGTGCTAGTGGTTTCGGGGCAGGGAGAGATACGCAGTATTTT
16 TRBJ2-7 TRBV4-1 once - CASSQDSVHPSHEQYF TGCGCCAGCAGCCAAGATTCGGTTCACCCCTCGCACGAGCAGTACTTC
13 TRBJ1-1 TRBV19 - - CASTPGGKPEAFF TGTGCCAGTACCCCCGGGGGAAAGCCTGAAGCTTTCTTT
12 TRBJ2-3 TRBV25-1 - - CASSLQRDTQYF TGTGCCAGCAGTCTTCAGAGAGATACGCAGTATTTT
15 TRBJ1-6 TRBV19 - - CASSPEQTYNSPLHF TGTGCCAGTAGTCCCGAGCAAACCTATAATTCACCCCTCCACTTT
16 TRBJ1-5 TRBV10-2 - TRBD1 CASSGQGLYSNQPQHF TGCGCCAGCAGTGGACAGGGGCTGTATAGCAATCAGCCCCAGCATTTT
16 TRBJ1-4 TRBV7-9 - - CASSSGRGSPNEKLFF TGTGCCAGCAGCTCCGGGAGGGGTAGCCCTAATGAAAAACTGTTTTTT
17 TRBJ2-7 TRBV10-3 - - CAISERHTGTASYEQYF TGTGCCATCAGTGAGCGGCACACCGGGACGGCTTCCTACGAGCAGTACTTC
14 TRBJ2-3 TRBV4-3 - TRBD2 CASSHGLAADTQYF TGCGCCAGCAGCCACGGACTAGCGGCAGATACGCAGTATTTT
15 TRBJ2-5 TRBV5-8 - TRBD1 CASSLGDRDLETQYF TGTGCCAGCAGCTTGGGAGACAGGGATTTGGAGACCCAGTACTTC
16 TRBJ2-1 TRBV28 - - CASSALRGSYYNEQFF TGTGCCAGCAGTGCCCTCAGGGGCTCGTATTACAATGAGCAGTTCTTC
12 TRBJ2-5 TRBV6-6 - - CASSYLGEAQYF TGTGCCAGCAGTTACCTGGGGGAAGCCCAGTACTTC
15 TRBJ2-1 TRBV27 - TRBD1 CASSFGQGSGNEQFF TGTGCCAGCAGTTTTGGACAGGGTTCAGGCAATGAGCAGTTCTTC
15 TRBJ1-2 TRBV7-2 - - CASSLWTALNYGYTF TGTGCCAGCAGCCTTTGGACAGCCCTGAACTATGGCTACACCTTC
14 TRBJ2-2 TRBV19 - TRBD1 CASLQGAGTGELFF TGTGCCAGTCTTCAGGGGGCAGGCACCGGGGAGCTGTTTTTT
17 TRBJ2-6 TRBV7-2 - - CASSSRGHRSGANVLTF TGTGCCAGCAGCTCCCGCGGTCACCGCTCTGGGGCCAACGTCCTGACTTTC
15 TRBJ1-1 TRBV28 - - CASSLPGGGLGEAFF TGTGCCAGCAGTCTGCCTGGGGGGGGCTTGGGTGAAGCTTTCTTT
14 TRBJ2-7 TRBV7-2 - - CASSLVRSGYEQYF TGTGCCAGCAGCTTAGTCAGGTCGGGTTACGAGCAGTACTTC
14 TRBJ2-2 TRBV2 - - CASKSSWGDGELFF TGTGCCAGCAAGTCTAGTTGGGGGGACGGGGAGCTGTTTTTT
13 TRBJ1-1 TRBV5-1 - TRBD1 CASSLTGASEAFF TGCGCCAGCAGCTTGACAGGGGCCTCTGAAGCTTTCTTT
16 TRBJ2-6 TRBV11-3 - TRBD1 CASIGRDRAGANVLTF TGTGCCAGCATCGGGCGGGACAGGGCCGGGGCCAACGTCCTGACTTTC
13 TRBJ1-1 TRBV5-4 - - CASSFGKVTEAFF TGTGCCAGCAGCTTTGGAAAAGTCACTGAAGCTTTCTTT
15 TRBJ2-3 TRBV7-6 - TRBD1 CASSQDRVDTDTQYF TGTGCCAGCAGCCAAGACAGGGTGGACACAGATACGCAGTATTTT
11 TRBJ1-1 TRBV7-9 - - CASSLNTEAFF TGTGCCAGCAGCTTGAACACTGAAGCTTTCTTT
14 TRBJ2-7 TRBV27 - TRBD1 CASSGRDRAYEQYF TGTGCCAGCAGTGGCCGGGACAGGGCCTACGAGCAGTACTTC